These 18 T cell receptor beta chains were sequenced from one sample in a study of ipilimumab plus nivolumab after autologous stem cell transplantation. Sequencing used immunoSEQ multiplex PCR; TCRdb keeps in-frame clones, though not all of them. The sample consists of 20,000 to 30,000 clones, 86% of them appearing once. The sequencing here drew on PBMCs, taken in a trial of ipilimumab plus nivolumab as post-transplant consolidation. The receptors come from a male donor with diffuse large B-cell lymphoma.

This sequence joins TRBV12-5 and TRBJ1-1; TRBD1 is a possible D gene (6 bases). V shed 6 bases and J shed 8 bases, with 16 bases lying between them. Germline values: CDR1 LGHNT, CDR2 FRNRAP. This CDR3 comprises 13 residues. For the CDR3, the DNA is TGTGCTAGTGGCTCCCGGACAGAGAGAGAAGCTTTCTTT. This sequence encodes CASGSRTEREAFF.

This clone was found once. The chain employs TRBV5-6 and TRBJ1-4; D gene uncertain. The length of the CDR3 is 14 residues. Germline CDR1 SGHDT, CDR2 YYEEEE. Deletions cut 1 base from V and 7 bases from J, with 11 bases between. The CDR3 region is CASSLLGFGEKLFF. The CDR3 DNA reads TGTGCCAGCAGCTTGCTGGGGTTTGGTGAAAAACTGTTTTTT.

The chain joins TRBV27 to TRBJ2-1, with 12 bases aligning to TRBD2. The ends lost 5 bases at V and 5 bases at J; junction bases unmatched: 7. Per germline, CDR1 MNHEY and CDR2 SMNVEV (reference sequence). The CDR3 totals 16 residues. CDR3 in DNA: TGTGCCAGCAGTCATCTACTAGCGGGGGGCCACAATGAGCAGTTCTTC. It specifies CASSHLLAGGHNEQFF.

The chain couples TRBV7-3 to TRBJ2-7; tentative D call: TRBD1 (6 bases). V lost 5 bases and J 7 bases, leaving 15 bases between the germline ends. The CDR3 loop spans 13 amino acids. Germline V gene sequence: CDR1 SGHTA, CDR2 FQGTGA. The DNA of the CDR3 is TGTGCCAGCAGCCCCGGGACAACTCGAGAGCAGTACTTC. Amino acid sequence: CASSPGTTREQYF.

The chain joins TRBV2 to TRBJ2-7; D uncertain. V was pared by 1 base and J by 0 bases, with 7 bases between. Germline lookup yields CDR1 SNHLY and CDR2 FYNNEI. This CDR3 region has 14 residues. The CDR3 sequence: CASSEGSLSYEQYF. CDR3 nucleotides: TGTGCCAGCAGTGAAGGGTCGCTCTCCTACGAGCAGTACTTC.

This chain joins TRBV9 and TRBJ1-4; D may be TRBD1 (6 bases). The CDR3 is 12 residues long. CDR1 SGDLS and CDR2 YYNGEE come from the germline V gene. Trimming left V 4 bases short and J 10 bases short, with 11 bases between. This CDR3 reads CASSPGGGKLFF. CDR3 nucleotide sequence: TGTGCCAGCAGCCCGGGGGGCGGAAAACTGTTTTTT.

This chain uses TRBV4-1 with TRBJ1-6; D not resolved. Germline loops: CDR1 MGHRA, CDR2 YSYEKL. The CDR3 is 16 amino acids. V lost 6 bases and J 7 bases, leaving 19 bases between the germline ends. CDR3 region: CASRQILTKVNSPLHF. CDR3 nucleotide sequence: TGCGCCAGCAGACAGATACTTACCAAGGTGAATTCACCCCTCCACTTT.

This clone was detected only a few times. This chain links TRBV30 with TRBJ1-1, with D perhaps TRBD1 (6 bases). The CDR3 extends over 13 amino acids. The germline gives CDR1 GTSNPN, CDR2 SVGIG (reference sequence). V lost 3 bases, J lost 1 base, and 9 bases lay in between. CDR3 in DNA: TGTGCCTGGAGGAGGGGGGGGAACACTGAAGCTTTCTTT. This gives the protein CAWRRGGNTEAFF.

The CDR3 loop reads CASSLTQGDGYTF. The CDR3 bases are TGTGCCAGCAGCTTGACACAGGGAGATGGCTACACCTTC. The chain combines TRBV7-2 with TRBJ1-2; a weak D match, TRBD1 (6 bases). The CDR3 runs to 13 residues. Trimming took 3 bases from V and 6 from J, leaving 11 bases between them. Germline CDR1 is SGHTA and CDR2 is FQGNSA.

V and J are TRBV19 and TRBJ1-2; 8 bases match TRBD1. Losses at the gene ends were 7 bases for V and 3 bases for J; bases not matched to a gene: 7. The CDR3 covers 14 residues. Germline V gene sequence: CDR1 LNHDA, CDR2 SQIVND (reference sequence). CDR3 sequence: CASKGSQGDYGYTF. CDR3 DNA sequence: TGTGCCAGTAAGGGCTCACAGGGGGACTATGGCTACACCTTC.

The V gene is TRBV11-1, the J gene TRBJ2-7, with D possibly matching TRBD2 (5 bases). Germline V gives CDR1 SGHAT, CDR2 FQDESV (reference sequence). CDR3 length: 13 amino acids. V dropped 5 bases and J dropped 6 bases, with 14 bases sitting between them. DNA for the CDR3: TGTGCCAGCAGCGAGCTGTGGGCGGGCGAGCAGTACTTC. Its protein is CASSELWAGEQYF.

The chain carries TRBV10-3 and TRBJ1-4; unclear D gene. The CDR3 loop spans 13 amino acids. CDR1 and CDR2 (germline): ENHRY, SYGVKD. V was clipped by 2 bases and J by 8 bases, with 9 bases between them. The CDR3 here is CAISEAGLEKLFF. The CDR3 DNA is TGTGCCATCAGTGAGGCGGGCCTCGAAAAACTGTTTTTT.

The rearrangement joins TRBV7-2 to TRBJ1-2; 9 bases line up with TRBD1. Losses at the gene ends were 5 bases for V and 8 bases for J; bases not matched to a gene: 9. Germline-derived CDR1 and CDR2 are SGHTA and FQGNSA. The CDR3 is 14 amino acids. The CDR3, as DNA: TGTGCCAGCAGCACCGGGACAGGGAACCCCGGCTACACCTTC. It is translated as CASSTGTGNPGYTF. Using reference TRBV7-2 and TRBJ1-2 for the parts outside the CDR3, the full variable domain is GAGVSQSPSNKVTEKGKDVELRCDPISGHTALYWYRQSLGQGLEFLIYFQGNSAPDKSGLPSDRFSAERTGGSVSTLTIQRTQQEDSAVYLCASSTGTGNPGYTFGSGTRLTVV.

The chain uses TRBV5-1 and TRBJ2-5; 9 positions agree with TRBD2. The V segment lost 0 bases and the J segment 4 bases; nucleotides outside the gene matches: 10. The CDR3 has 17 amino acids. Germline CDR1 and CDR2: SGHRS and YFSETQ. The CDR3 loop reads CASSLGRASGARETQYF. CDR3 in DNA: TGCGCCAGCAGCTTGGGGAGGGCTAGCGGGGCAAGAGAGACCCAGTACTTC.

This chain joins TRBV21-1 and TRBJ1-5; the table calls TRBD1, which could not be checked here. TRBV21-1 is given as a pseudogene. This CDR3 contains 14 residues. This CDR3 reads CASVQGDSNQPQHF. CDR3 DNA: TGTGCCAGCGTCCAGGGGGACAGTAATCAGCCCCAGCATTTT.

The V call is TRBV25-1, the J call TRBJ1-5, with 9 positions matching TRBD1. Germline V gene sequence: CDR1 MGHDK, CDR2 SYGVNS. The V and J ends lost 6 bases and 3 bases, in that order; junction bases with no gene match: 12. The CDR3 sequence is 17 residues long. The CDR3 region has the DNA TGTGCCAGCAGCCCCTTCACAGGGGGCGATATCAATCAGCCCCAGCATTTT. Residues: CASSPFTGGDINQPQHF.

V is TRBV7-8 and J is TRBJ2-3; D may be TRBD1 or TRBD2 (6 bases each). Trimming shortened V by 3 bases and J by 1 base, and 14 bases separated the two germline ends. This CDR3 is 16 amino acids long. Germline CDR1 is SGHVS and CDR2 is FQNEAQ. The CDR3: CASSFQGGFRTDTQYF. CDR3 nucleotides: TGTGCCAGCAGCTTTCAAGGGGGGTTTCGCACAGATACGCAGTATTTT.

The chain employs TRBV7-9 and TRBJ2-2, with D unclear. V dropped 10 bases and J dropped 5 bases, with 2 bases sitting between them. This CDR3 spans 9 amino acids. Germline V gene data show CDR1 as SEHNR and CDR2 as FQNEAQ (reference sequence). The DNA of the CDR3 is TGTGCCACTACCGGGGAGCTGTTTTTT. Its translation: CATTGELFF.